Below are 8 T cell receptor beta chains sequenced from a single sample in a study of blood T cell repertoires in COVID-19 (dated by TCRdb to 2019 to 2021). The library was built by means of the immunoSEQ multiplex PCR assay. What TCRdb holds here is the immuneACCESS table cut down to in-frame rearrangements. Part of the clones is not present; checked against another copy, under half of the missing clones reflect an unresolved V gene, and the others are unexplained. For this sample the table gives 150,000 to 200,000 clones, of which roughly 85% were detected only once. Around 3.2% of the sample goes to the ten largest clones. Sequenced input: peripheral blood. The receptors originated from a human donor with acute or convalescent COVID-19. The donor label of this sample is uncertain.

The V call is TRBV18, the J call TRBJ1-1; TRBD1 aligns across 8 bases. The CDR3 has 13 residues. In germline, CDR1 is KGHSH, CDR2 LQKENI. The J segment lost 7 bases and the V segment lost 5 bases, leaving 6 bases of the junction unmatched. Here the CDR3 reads CASSEGQGVEAFF. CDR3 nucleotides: TGTGCCAGCTCAGAAGGACAGGGAGTTGAAGCTTTCTTT.

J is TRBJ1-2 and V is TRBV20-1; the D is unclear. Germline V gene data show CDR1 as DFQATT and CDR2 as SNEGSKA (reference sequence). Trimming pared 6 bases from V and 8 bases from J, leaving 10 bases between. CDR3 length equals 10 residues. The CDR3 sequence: CSAPTQGYTF. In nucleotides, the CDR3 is TGCAGTGCCCCCACGCAGGGCTACACCTTC.

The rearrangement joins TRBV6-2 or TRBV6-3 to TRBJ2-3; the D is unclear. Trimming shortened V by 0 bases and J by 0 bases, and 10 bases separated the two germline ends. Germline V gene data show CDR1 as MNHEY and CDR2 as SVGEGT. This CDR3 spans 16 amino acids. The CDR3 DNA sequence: TGTGCCAGCAGTTACTCGTTGAGAGAAAGCACAGATACGCAGTATTTT. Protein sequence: CASSYSLRESTDTQYF.

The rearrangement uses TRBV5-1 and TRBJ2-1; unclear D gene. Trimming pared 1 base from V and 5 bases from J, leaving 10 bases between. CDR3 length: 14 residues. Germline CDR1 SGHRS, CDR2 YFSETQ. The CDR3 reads CASSLQAADNEQFF. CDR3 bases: TGCGCCAGCAGCTTGCAGGCCGCCGACAATGAGCAGTTCTTC.

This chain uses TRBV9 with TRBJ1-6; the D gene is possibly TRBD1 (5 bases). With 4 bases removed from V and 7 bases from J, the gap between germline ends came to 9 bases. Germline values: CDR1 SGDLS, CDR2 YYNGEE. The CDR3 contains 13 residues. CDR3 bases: TGTGCCAGCAGCTTCGGGGGAAATTCACCCCTCCACTTT. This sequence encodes CASSFGGNSPLHF.

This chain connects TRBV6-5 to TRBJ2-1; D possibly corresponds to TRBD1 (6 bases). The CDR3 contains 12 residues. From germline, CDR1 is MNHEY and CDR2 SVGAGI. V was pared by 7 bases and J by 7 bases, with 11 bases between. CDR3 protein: CASKTGWNEQFF. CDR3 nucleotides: TGTGCCAGCAAAACAGGGTGGAATGAGCAGTTCTTC.

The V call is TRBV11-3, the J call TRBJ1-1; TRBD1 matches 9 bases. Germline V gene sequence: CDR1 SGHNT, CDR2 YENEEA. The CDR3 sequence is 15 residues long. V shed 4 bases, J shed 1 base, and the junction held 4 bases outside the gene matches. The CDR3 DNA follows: TGTGCCAGCAGCTCACAGGGGGCAAAGAACACTGAAGCTTTCTTT. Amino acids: CASSSQGAKNTEAFF.

CDR3 sequence: CASSVVSSGGRSTDTQYF. DNA of the CDR3: TGTGCCAGCAGCGTAGTGTCTAGCGGGGGCCGGAGCACAGATACGCAGTATTTT. The V call is TRBV9, the J call TRBJ2-3; TRBD2 matches at 10 bases. Per the germline V gene, CDR1 is SGDLS and CDR2 is YYNGEE. The J segment lost 0 bases and the V segment lost 0 bases, leaving 7 bases of the junction unmatched. The CDR3 length is 18 residues. The full variable domain, in which reference TRBV9 and TRBJ2-3 provide the parts outside the CDR3, is DSGVTQTPKHLITATGQRVTLRCSPRSGDLSVYWYQQSLDQGLQFLIQYYNGEERAKGNILERFSAQQFPDLHSELNLSSLELGDSALYFCASSVVSSGGRSTDTQYFGPGTRLTVL.